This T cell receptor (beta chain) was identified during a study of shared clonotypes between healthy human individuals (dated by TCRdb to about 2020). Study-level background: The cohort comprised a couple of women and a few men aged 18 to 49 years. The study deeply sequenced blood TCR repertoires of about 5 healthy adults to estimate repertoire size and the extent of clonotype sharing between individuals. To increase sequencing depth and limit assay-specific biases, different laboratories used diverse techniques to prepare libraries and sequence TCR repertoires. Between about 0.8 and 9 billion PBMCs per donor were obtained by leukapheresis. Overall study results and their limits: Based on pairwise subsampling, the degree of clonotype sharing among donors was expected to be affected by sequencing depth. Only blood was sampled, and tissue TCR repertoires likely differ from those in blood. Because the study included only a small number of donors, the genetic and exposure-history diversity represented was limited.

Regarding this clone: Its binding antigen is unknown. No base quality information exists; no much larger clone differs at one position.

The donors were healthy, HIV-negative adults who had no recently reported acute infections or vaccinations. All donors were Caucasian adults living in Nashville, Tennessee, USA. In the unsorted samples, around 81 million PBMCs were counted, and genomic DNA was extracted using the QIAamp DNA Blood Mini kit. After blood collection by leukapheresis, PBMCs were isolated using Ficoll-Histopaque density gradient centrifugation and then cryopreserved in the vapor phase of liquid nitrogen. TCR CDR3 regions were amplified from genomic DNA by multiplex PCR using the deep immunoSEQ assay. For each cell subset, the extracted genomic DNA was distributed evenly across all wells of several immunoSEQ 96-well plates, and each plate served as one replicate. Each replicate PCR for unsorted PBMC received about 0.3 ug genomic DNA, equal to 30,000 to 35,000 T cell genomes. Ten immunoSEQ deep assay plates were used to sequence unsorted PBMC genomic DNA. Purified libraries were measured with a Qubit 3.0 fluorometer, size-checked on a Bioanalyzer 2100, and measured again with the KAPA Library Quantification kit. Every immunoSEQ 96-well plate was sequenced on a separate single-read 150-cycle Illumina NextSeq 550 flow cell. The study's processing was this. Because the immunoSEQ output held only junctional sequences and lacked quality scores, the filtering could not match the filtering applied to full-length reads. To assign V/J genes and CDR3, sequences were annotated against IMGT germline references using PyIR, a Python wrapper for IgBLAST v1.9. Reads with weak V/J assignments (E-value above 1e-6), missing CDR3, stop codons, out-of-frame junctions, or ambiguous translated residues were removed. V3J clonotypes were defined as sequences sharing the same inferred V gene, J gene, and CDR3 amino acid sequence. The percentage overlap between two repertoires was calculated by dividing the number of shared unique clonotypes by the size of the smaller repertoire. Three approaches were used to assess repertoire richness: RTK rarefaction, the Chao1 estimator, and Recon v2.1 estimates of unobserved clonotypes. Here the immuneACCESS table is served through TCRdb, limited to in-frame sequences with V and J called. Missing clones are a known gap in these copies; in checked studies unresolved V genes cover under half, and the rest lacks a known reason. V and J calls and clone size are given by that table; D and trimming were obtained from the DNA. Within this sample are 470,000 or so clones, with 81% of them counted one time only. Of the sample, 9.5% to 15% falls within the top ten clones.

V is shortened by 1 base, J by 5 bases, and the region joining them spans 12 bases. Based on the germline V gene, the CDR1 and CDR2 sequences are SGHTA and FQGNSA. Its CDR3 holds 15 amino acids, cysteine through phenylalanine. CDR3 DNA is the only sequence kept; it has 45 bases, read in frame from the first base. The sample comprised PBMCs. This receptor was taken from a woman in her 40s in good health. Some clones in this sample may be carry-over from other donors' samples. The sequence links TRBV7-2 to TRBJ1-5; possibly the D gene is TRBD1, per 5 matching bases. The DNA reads TGTGCCAGCAGCTTAGGTAGGGGTTCGTATCAGCCCCAGCATTTT. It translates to CASSLGRGSYQPQHF.